The clone carrying this TCR beta chain was recorded many times. Its specificity is not known. Researchers barred patients who had uncontrolled infection, other autoimmune disease, pregnancy or lactation. A roughly 10 ml volume of fresh peripheral blood provided the PBMCs. These data originate in a study of T cells in Graves' hyperthyroidism and ophthalmopathy. In the study overall: The initial diagnosis was the point when peripheral blood was collected, ahead of any treatment. Regarding the study as a whole: The model predicted ophthalmopathy a median roughly 6.5 months before onset.

V shed 3 bases, J shed 5 bases, and the junction held 18 bases outside the gene matches. The CDR3 runs 18 residues. CDR1 LGHDT and CDR2 YNNKEL come from the germline V gene (reference sequence). There were TCR beta CDR3 regions amplified from RNA transcripts. Using the HTBI primer set, a first-round RT-PCR was run on the TCR CDR3. TCRdb redid the calling of the multiplex PCR reads with MiXCR, one entry per CDR3 protein. Here the sample spans around 390,000 distinct CDR3 sequences, more than 14% being singletons. This TCR derives from a woman aged 30 to 39 with Graves' ophthalmopathy. The sequenced sample was blood. This sequence joins TRBV3-1 and TRBJ2-5; 7 nucleotides agree with TRBD2. The DNA of the CDR3 is TGTGCCAGCAGCCAGGGGGTAACCATGTCGGGGGGTAGGGAGACCCAGTACTTC. Translating gives CASSQGVTMSGGRETQYF.